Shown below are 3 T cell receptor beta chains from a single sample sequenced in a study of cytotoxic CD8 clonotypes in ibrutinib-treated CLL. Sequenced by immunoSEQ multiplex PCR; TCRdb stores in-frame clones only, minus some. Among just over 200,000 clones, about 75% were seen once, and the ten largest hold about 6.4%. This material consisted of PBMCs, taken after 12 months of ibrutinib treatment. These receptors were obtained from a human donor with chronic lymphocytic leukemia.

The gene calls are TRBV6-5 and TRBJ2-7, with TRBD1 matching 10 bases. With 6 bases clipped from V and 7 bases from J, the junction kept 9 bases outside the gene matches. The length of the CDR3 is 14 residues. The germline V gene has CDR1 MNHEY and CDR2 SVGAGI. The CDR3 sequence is CASRGGTGDREQYF. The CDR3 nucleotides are TGTGCCAGCAGGGGGGGGACAGGGGATAGGGAGCAGTACTTC.

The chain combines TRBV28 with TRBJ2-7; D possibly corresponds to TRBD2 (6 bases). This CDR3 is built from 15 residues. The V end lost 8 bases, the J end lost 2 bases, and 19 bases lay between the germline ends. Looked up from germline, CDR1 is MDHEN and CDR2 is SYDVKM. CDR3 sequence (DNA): TGTGCCAGCGGACCCAAGGGACTCGCGGCCTACGAGCAGTACTTC. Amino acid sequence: CASGPKGLAAYEQYF.

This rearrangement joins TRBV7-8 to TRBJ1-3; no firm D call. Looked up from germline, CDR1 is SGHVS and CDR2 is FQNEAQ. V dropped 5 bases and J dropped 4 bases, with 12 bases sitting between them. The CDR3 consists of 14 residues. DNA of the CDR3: TGTGCCAGCAGCACCTCGACGGGAGGAAACACCATATATTTT. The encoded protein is CASSTSTGGNTIYF.